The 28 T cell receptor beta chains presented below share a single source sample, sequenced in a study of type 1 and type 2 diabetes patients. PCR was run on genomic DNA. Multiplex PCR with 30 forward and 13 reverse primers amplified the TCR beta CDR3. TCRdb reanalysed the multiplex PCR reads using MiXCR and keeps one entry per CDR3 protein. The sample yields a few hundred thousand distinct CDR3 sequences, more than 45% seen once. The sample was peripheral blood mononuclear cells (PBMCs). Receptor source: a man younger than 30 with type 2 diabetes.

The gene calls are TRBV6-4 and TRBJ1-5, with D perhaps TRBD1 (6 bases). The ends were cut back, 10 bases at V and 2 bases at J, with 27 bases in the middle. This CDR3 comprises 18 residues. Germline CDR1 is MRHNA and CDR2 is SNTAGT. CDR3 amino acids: CANRARPVRHSGNQPQHF. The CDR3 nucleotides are TGTGCCAACAGGGCCCGTCCCGTCCGACATTCTGGCAATCAGCCCCAGCATTTT.

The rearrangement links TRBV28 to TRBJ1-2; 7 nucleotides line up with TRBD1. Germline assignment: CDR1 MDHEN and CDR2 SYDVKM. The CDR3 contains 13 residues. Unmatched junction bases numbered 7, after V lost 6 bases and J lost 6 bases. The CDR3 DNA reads TGTGCCAGCAGAGCAGGGACAGCTCATGGCTACACCTTC. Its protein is CASRAGTAHGYTF.

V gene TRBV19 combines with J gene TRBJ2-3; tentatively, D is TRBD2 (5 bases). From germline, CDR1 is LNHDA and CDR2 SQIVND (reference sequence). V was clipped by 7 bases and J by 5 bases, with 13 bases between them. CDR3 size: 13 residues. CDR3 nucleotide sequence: TGTGCCAGTACCATCACTCGGGGAGATACGCAGTATTTT. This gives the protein CASTITRGDTQYF.

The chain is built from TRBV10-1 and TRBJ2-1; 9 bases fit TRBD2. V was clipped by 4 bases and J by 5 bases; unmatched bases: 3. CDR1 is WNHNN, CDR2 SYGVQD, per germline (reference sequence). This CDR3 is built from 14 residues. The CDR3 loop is CASSGAGGNNEQFF. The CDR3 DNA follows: TGCGCCAGCAGTGGAGCGGGAGGTAACAATGAGCAGTTCTTC.

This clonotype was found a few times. This chain's CDR3 is CASSSNADTQYF. CDR3 sequence (DNA): TGTGCCAGCAGCTCCAACGCAGATACGCAGTATTTT. The gene calls are TRBV11-3 and TRBJ2-3; D ambiguous. Trimming took off 4 bases at V and 4 bases at J, with 6 bases between the two ends. Germline V lookup: CDR1 SGHNT, CDR2 YENEEA. This CDR3 is built from 12 residues.

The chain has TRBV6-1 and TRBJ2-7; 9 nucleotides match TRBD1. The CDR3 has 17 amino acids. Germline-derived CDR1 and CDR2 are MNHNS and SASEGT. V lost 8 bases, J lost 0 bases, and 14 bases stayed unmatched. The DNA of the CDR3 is TGTGCCAGCGGGGAACCCCACGGGACAGGGAGCTCCTACGAGCAGTACTTC. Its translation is CASGEPHGTGSSYEQYF.

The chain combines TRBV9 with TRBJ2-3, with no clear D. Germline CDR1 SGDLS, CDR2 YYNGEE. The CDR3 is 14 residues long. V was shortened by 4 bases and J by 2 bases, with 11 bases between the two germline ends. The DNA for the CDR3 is TGTGCCAGCAGCTCTCCCGCGGACACAGATACGCAGTATTTT. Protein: CASSSPADTDTQYF.

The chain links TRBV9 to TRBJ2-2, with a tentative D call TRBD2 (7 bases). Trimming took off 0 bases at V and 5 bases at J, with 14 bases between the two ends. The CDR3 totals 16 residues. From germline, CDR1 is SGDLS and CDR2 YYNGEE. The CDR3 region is CASSVGGGPGTGELFF. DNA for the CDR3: TGTGCCAGCAGCGTAGGCGGGGGCCCAGGTACCGGGGAGCTGTTTTTT.

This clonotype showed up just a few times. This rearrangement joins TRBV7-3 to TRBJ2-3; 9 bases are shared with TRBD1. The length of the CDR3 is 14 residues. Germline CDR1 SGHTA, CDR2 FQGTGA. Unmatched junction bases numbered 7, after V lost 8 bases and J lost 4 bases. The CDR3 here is CASATGGLADTQYF. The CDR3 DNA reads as TGTGCCAGCGCGACAGGGGGTCTTGCAGATACGCAGTATTTT.

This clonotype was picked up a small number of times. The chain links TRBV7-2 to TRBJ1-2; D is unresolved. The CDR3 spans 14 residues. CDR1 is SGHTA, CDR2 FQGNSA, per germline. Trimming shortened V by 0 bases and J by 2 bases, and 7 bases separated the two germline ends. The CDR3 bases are TGTGCCAGCAGCTTAGCGGGCAGGAACTATGGCTACACCTTC. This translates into CASSLAGRNYGYTF.

The CDR3 nucleotides read TGTGCCATCAGAAGGGGACTAGCGGGAGGGAATGAGCAGTTCTTC. Its translation is CAIRRGLAGGNEQFF. This rearrangement joins TRBV10-3 to TRBJ2-1; 16 bases agree with TRBD2. Germline values: CDR1 ENHRY, CDR2 SYGVKD. The ends lost 6 bases at V and 7 bases at J; junction bases unmatched: 3. The CDR3 is made up of 15 amino acids.

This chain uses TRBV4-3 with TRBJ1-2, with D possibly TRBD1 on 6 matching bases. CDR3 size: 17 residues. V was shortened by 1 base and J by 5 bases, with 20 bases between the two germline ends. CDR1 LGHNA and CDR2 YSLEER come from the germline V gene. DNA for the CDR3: TGCGCCAGCAGCCAAGTAATGGGACAAGCAAAAATTTATGGCTACACCTTC. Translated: CASSQVMGQAKIYGYTF.

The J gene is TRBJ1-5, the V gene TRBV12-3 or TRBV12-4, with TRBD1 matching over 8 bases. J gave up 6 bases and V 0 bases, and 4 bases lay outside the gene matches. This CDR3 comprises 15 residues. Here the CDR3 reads CASSLADRGGQPQHF. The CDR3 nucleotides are TGTGCCAGCAGTTTAGCCGACAGGGGTGGTCAGCCCCAGCATTTT.

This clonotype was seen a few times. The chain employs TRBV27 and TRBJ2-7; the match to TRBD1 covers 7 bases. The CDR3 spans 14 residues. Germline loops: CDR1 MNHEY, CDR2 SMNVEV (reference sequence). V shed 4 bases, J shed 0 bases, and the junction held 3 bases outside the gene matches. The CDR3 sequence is CASSSDRDSYEQYF. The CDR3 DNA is TGTGCCAGCAGTTCCGACAGGGACTCCTACGAGCAGTACTTC.

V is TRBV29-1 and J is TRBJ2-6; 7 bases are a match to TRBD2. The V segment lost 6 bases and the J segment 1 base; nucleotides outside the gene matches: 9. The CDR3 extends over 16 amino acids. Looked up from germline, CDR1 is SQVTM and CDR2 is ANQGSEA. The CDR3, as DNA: TGCAGCGTCGGGAGGAGCGACCAGTCTGGGGCCAACGTCCTGACTTTC. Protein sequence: CSVGRSDQSGANVLTF.

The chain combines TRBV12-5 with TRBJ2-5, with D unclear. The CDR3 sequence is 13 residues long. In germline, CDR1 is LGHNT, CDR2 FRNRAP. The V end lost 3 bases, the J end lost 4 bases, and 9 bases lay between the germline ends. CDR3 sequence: CASGFGGLETQYF. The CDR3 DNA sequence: TGTGCTAGTGGTTTCGGCGGATTAGAGACCCAGTACTTC.

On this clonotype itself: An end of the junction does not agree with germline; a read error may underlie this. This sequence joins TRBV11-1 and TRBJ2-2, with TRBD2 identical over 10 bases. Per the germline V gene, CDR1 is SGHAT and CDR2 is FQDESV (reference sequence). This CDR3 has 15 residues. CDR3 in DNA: TGTGCCAGCAGCGTGCTAGCGGGAGACACCGGGGAGCTGTCTTTT. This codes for CASSVLAGDTGELSF.

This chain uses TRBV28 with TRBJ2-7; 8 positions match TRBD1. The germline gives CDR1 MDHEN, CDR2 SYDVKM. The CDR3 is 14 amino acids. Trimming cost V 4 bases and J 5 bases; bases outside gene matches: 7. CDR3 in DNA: TGTGCCAGCAGTTCGTGGACAGGGAGGCACGAGCAGTACTTC. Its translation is CASSSWTGRHEQYF.

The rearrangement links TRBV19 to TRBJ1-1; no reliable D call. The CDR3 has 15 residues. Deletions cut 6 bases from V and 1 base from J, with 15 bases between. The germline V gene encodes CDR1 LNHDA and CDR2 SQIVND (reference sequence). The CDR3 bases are TGTGCCAGTAGCTCTTCCGGACGACCGAACACTGAAGCTTTCTTT. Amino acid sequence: CASSSSGRPNTEAFF.

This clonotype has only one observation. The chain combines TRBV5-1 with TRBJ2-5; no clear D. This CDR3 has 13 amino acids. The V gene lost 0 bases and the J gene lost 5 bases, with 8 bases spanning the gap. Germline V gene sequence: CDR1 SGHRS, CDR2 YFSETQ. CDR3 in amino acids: CASSLGIGETQYF. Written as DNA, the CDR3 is TGCGCCAGCAGCTTGGGGATCGGGGAGACCCAGTACTTC.

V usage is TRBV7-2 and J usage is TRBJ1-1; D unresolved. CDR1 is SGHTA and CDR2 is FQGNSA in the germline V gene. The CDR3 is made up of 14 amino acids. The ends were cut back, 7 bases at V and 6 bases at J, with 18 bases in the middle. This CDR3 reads CASTTYAPGSEAFF. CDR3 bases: TGTGCCAGCACCACCTATGCTCCAGGTTCTGAAGCTTTCTTT.

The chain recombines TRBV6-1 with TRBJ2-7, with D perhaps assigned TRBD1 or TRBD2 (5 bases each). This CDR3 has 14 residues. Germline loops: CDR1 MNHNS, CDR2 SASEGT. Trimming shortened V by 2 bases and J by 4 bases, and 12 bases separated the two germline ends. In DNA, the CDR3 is TGTGCCAGCAGTGAAATAGAGGGGTCATACGAGCAGTACTTC. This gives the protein CASSEIEGSYEQYF.

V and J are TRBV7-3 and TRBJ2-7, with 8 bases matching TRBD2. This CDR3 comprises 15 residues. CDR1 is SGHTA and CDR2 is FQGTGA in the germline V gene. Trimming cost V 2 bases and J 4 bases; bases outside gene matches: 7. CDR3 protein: CASSLGSGAPYEQYF. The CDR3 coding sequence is TGTGCCAGCAGCTTAGGTAGCGGGGCCCCGTACGAGCAGTACTTC.

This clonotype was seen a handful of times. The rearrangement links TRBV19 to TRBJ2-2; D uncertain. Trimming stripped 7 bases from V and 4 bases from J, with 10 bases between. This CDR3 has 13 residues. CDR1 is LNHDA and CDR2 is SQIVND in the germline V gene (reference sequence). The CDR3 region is CASNPVGTGELFF. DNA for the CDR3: TGTGCCAGTAACCCGGTAGGCACCGGGGAGCTGTTTTTT.

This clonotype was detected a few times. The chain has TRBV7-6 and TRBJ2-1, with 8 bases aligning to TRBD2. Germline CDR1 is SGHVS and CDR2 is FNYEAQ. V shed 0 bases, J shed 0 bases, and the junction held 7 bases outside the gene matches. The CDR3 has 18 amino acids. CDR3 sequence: CASSLAPSGRDSYNEQFF. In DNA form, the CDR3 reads TGTGCCAGCAGCTTAGCGCCAAGCGGGAGAGACTCCTACAATGAGCAGTTCTTC.

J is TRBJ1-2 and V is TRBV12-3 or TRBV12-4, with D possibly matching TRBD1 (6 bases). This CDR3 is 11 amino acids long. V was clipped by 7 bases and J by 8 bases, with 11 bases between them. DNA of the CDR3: TGTGCCAGCACAACAGGGTTCGGCTACACCTTC. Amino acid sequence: CASTTGFGYTF.

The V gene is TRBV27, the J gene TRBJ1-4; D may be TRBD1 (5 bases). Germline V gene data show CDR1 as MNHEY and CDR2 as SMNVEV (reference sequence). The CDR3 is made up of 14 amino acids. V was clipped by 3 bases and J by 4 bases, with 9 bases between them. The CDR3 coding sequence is TGTGCCAGCAGTTTTCTCGGGGGTAATGAAAAACTGTTTTTT. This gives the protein CASSFLGGNEKLFF.

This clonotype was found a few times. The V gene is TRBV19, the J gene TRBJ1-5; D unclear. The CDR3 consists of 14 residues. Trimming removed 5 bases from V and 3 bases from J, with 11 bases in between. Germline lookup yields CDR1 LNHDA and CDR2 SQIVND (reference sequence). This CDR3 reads CASSQEHHNQPQHF. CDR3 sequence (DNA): TGTGCCAGTAGTCAGGAACACCACAATCAGCCCCAGCATTTT.